The 10 T cell receptor beta chains given below trace back to one sample, sequenced in a study of post-analysis software for immune sequencing data. Overall study results and limits: TRBV segments more frequent in patients than in controls numbered five and included TRBV5-6, TRBV5-1 and TRBV20-1.

No antigen has been assigned to these receptors. The authors incorporated unique molecular identifiers into the TCR beta cDNA libraries. A single record per CDR3 protein comes from TCRdb applying MiXCR to the PCR reads. Of about 430,000 distinct CDR3 sequences listed, approximately 38% are singletons. Sequencing was done on a sample of blood. These receptors were obtained from a girl aged 2-9 years with multiple sclerosis.

This clonotype was observed a few times. The chain links TRBV7-2 to TRBJ2-1, with D possibly being TRBD1 (6 bases). V lost 0 bases to trimming and J lost 8 bases, with 17 bases between them. The CDR3 has 16 residues. Germline CDR1 reads SGHTA; CDR2 reads FQGNSA. CDR3 region: CASSLALQGPLDEQFF. CDR3 coding DNA: TGTGCCAGCAGCTTAGCGCTACAGGGTCCGTTGGATGAGCAGTTCTTC.

This clonotype was seen a handful of times. The chain recombines TRBV5-1 with TRBJ1-1; the D is unclear. This CDR3 is built from 16 residues. Looked up from germline, CDR1 is SGHRS and CDR2 is YFSETQ. V shed 0 bases and J shed 0 bases, with 12 bases lying between them. The CDR3 region has the DNA TGCGCCAGCAGCTTGGTCTCTAGCAGCTTGAACACTGAAGCTTTCTTT. Protein sequence: CASSLVSSSLNTEAFF. Drawing the rest from reference TRBV5-1 and TRBJ1-1, the complete variable domain is KAGVTQTPRYLIKTRGQQVTLSCSPISGHRSVSWYQQTPGQGLQFLFEYFSETQRNKGNFPGRFSGRQFSNSRSEMNVSTLELGDSALYLCASSLVSSSLNTEAFFGQGTRLTVV.

The rearrangement uses TRBV7-8 and TRBJ1-5; TRBD1 is a possible D gene (5 bases). This CDR3 contains 16 residues. Trimming removed 3 bases at V and 2 bases at J, with 14 bases between. Germline V lookup: CDR1 SGHVS, CDR2 FQNEAQ. The CDR3 loop reads CASSLNRFRGNQPQHF. In nucleotides, the CDR3 is TGTGCCAGCAGCTTGAACAGGTTCAGGGGCAATCAGCCCCAGCATTTT.

The chain uses TRBV4-3 and TRBJ2-5, with TRBD2 as a possible D gene (5 bases). In germline, CDR1 is LGHNA, CDR2 YSLEER. There are 15 residues in the CDR3. V shed 1 base and J shed 4 bases, with 13 bases lying between them. For the CDR3, the DNA is TGCGCCAGCAGCCAAGCCCTTACTAGTACAGAGACCCAGTACTTC. It specifies CASSQALTSTETQYF.

The chain recombines TRBV7-2 with TRBJ2-5, with TRBD2 identical over 11 bases. Germline V gene sequence: CDR1 SGHTA, CDR2 FQGNSA. With 4 bases clipped from V and 1 base from J, the junction kept 8 bases outside the gene matches. The CDR3 sequence is 17 residues long. As DNA, the CDR3 is TGTGCCAGCAGCTCCGACTCCCTAGCGGGGGGCCAAGAGACCCAGTACTTC. Amino acid sequence: CASSSDSLAGGQETQYF.

The chain uses TRBV5-6 and TRBJ2-1, with 7 bases matching TRBD2. Germline V gene lookup returns CDR1 SGHDT and CDR2 YYEEEE. The CDR3 covers 15 residues. The J segment lost 6 bases and the V segment lost 3 bases, leaving 9 bases of the junction unmatched. The CDR3 DNA sequence: TGTGCCAGCAGCTGGGAAGTGCGCGGGGGCAATGAGCAGTTCTTC. This gives the protein CASSWEVRGGNEQFF.

This clonotype was observed a few times. The chain links TRBV10-1 to TRBJ1-1; 8 positions match TRBD1. The CDR3 loop spans 13 amino acids. Germline V gives CDR1 WNHNN, CDR2 SYGVQD (reference sequence). The V and J ends lost 10 bases and 5 bases, in that order; junction bases with no gene match: 9. In nucleotides, the CDR3 is TGCGCCACCAGACAGGGGATTGAGACTGAAGCTTTCTTT. Protein product: CATRQGIETEAFF.

In the case of this clonotype: The junction departs from germline at one end; a sequencing error may be responsible. The gene calls are TRBV6-6 and TRBJ2-7; D perhaps matches TRBD1 (6 bases). Germline CDR1 reads MNHNY; CDR2 reads SVGAGI (reference sequence). The CDR3 runs 13 residues. CDR3 nucleotides: TGTGCTAGCAGAATGCAGGGGACGGACGAGCAGTACTTC. Protein: CASRMQGTDEQYF.

V gene TRBV5-1 combines with J gene TRBJ2-5, with 8 positions matching TRBD2. Trimming cost V 4 bases and J 11 bases; bases outside gene matches: 19. Germline V gene data show CDR1 as SGHRS and CDR2 as YFSETQ. The CDR3 has 16 residues. As DNA, the CDR3 is TGCGCCAGCAGCCCGGAGGGCGGGAGGATTGGAGATGAGCAGTACTTC. This codes for CASSPEGGRIGDEQYF.

This chain connects TRBV29-1 to TRBJ1-4, with D hard to call. Looked up from germline, CDR1 is SQVTM and CDR2 is ANQGSEA. The CDR3 runs 12 residues. Trimming left V 4 bases short and J 7 bases short, with 10 bases between. CDR3 sequence: CSVAGEREKLFF. The DNA for the CDR3 is TGCAGCGTTGCCGGGGAACGTGAAAAACTGTTTTTT.